Shown below are 21 T cell receptor beta chains from a single sample sequenced in a study of blood T cell repertoires in COVID-19. Using immunoSEQ multiplex PCR, the repertoire was profiled, and TCRdb retains in-frame clones only, with some absent. The sample yields more than 200,000 clones, 84% seen once. Sequencing used peripheral blood. Receptor source: a man in his fifties or sixties with acute or convalescent COVID-19.

V and J are TRBV6-9 and TRBJ2-4, with TRBD2 matching 11 bases. CDR3 length: 18 amino acids. The junction had 13 bases not matched to a gene; V was cut back by 9 bases and J by 0 bases. The germline gives CDR1 MNHGY, CDR2 SVAAGI. The CDR3 sequence is CARGPLAGGLEAKNIQYF. CDR3 in DNA: TGTGCCAGGGGCCCCCTAGCGGGAGGACTTGAAGCCAAAAACATTCAGTACTTC.

Here the CDR3 DNA reads TGTGCCAGCAGTGGTGGAGCGGGGGTCCCCACAGATACGCAGTATTTT. As protein: CASSGGAGVPTDTQYF. V usage is TRBV2 and J usage is TRBJ2-3; 8 bases map to TRBD2. This CDR3 region has 16 residues. Germline V gene lookup returns CDR1 SNHLY and CDR2 FYNNEI. Trimming took 4 bases from V and 2 from J; bases not matched to a gene: 8.

This sequence joins TRBV2 and TRBJ2-7; D perhaps matches TRBD1 (6 bases). There are 15 residues in the CDR3. The V and J ends lost 3 bases and 2 bases respectively, with 14 bases between them. The germline gives CDR1 SNHLY, CDR2 FYNNEI. The CDR3 region has the DNA TGTGCCAGCAGTGACCGGGACACAACCACCTACGAGCAGTACTTC. Residues: CASSDRDTTTYEQYF.

The chain uses TRBV6-1 and TRBJ1-1; possible D gene TRBD1, 5 bases. The CDR3 consists of 12 residues. The germline gives CDR1 MNHNS, CDR2 SASEGT. Trimming removed 8 bases from V and 2 bases from J, with 9 bases in between. For the CDR3, the DNA is TGTGCCAGCGGTACAGGTAACACTGAAGCTTTCTTT. It specifies CASGTGNTEAFF.

This clone was seen a few times. The chain links TRBV6-4 to TRBJ2-3, with 10 bases that match TRBD2. CDR1 is MRHNA and CDR2 is SNTAGT in the germline V gene. CDR3 size: 17 residues. With 1 base clipped from V and 1 base from J, the junction kept 5 bases outside the gene matches. The CDR3 loop reads CASSDYPSGGGTDTQYF. The CDR3 bases are TGTGCCAGCAGTGACTACCCTAGCGGGGGAGGCACAGATACGCAGTATTTT.

This chain links TRBV5-4 with TRBJ2-2; 8 bases are a match to TRBD2. The CDR3 has 15 amino acids. CDR1 is SGHNT and CDR2 is YYREEE in the germline V gene (reference sequence). The V gene end was trimmed by 1 base and the J gene end by 5 bases; junction bases not matched to a gene: 4. DNA of the CDR3: TGTGCCAGCAGCTTGTCGATAGCGGGGACCGGGGAGCTGTTTTTT. Protein: CASSLSIAGTGELFF.

The chain joins TRBV4-3 to TRBJ1-1; 8 nucleotides agree with TRBD1. Germline trimming cut 1 base from V and 5 bases from J; bases unmatched to any gene: 3. This CDR3 has 14 amino acids. CDR1 and CDR2 (germline): LGHNA, YSLEER. CDR3 DNA: TGCGCCAGCAGCCAAGGACAGGGGCTTACTGAAGCTTTCTTT. The encoded protein is CASSQGQGLTEAFF.

The chain employs TRBV18 and TRBJ2-7; 12 nucleotides align to TRBD1. Germline V lookup: CDR1 KGHSH, CDR2 LQKENI. The V and J ends lost 6 bases and 5 bases, in that order; junction bases with no gene match: 5. The CDR3 loop spans 14 amino acids. The chain's CDR3 is CASSPGQGANEQYF. The CDR3 nucleotides read TGTGCCAGCTCGCCGGGACAGGGGGCAAACGAGCAGTACTTC.

The chain links TRBV24-1 to TRBJ2-1; TRBD2 agrees at 8 bases. The germline gives CDR1 KGHDR, CDR2 SFDVKD. CDR3 size: 15 residues. Trimming removed 7 bases from V and 0 bases from J; junction bases left unmatched: 4. CDR3 bases: TGTGCCACCAGGGGGAGCGGGAGCTCCTACAATGAGCAGTTCTTC. This translates into CATRGSGSSYNEQFF.

The chain carries TRBV30 and TRBJ2-5, with D maybe TRBD1 (6 bases). This CDR3 region has 12 residues. CDR1 is GTSNPN and CDR2 is SVGIG in the germline V gene (reference sequence). V shed 4 bases and J shed 7 bases, with 13 bases lying between them. The CDR3 sequence: CAWIAEGGTQYF. The DNA of the CDR3 is TGTGCCTGGATTGCCGAAGGGGGGACCCAGTACTTC.

The genes are TRBV7-8 and TRBJ1-6; TRBD1 might be the D (5 bases). V was pared by 5 bases and J by 0 bases, with 14 bases between. Germline values: CDR1 SGHVS, CDR2 FQNEAQ. This CDR3 is 17 amino acids long. This chain's CDR3 is CASSVISGGSYNSPLHF. CDR3 coding DNA: TGTGCCAGCAGCGTTATCTCGGGGGGCTCCTATAATTCACCCCTCCACTTT.

The V gene is TRBV5-1, the J gene TRBJ1-1; 12 positions agree with TRBD1. Losses at the gene ends were 4 bases for V and 3 bases for J; bases not matched to a gene: 7. The CDR3 totals 16 residues. Per germline, CDR1 SGHRS and CDR2 YFSETQ. In nucleotides, the CDR3 is TGCGCCAGCAGCCGGGACAGGGGGCAGTGGGACACTGAAGCTTTCTTT. Translated, it gives CASSRDRGQWDTEAFF.

This clone was seen only a few times. This chain joins TRBV28 and TRBJ1-2, with 11 bases fitting TRBD1. There are 16 residues in the CDR3. The V and J ends lost 2 bases and 0 bases, in that order; junction bases with no gene match: 2. The V gene's germline CDR1 is MDHEN and CDR2 SYDVKM. As DNA, the CDR3 is TGTGCCAGCAGTTTAGGACAGGGGGCTACTAACTATGGCTACACCTTC. Amino acids: CASSLGQGATNYGYTF.

CDR3 DNA sequence: TGTGCTAGTGGTCAGGGGGAGACCCAGTACTTC. Protein product: CASGQGETQYF. The chain combines TRBV12-5 with TRBJ2-5; D may be TRBD1 (6 bases). This CDR3 comprises 11 residues. V dropped 5 bases and J dropped 5 bases, with 6 bases sitting between them. The V gene's germline CDR1 is LGHNT and CDR2 FRNRAP.

The V gene is TRBV25-1, the J gene TRBJ1-1, with 9 bases that match TRBD1. The CDR3 extends over 13 amino acids. Germline V gene lookup returns CDR1 MGHDK and CDR2 SYGVNS. The V gene end was trimmed by 6 bases and the J gene end by 5 bases; junction bases not matched to a gene: 4. Here the CDR3 DNA reads TGTGCCAGCAGCGGACAGGGGAGGACTGAAGCTTTCTTT. Its protein product is CASSGQGRTEAFF.

The CDR3 DNA is TGCGCCAGCGGAGAACGCAAAGGCAATCAGCCCCAGCATTTT. Translation: CASGERKGNQPQHF. The chain employs TRBV10-1 and TRBJ1-5; the D is unclear. CDR3 length equals 14 residues. Deletions cut 8 bases from V and 2 bases from J, with 13 bases between. Germline V lookup: CDR1 WNHNN, CDR2 SYGVQD (reference sequence).

In its sample, this clone was seen a few times. The gene calls are TRBV27 and TRBJ2-7, with D hard to call. The germline CDR1 and CDR2 sequences are MNHEY and SMNVEV (reference sequence). The CDR3 runs 13 residues. Deletions cut 1 base from V and 1 base from J, with 5 bases between. CDR3 loop: CASSLLRSYEQYF. The CDR3 DNA sequence: TGTGCCAGCAGTTTATTGCGGTCCTACGAGCAGTACTTC.

The chain links TRBV2 to TRBJ1-3; weak D call: TRBD1 (6 bases). V lost 7 bases, J lost 5 bases, and 15 bases lay in between. This CDR3 contains 14 residues. Looked up from germline, CDR1 is SNHLY and CDR2 is FYNNEI. The CDR3, as DNA: TGTGCCAGCATCCCTCAGGGGCTCCGAAACACCATATATTTT. This encodes CASIPQGLRNTIYF.

This clone was seen a few times. The chain links TRBV6-4 to TRBJ2-1, with D unresolved. Between the trimmed V and J ends, which lost 3 bases and 8 bases, there was a span of 23 bases. Germline-derived CDR1 and CDR2 are MRHNA and SNTAGT. This CDR3 region has 17 residues. In DNA form, the CDR3 reads TGTGCCAGCAGTGAAGTAAGAGCGACCGCCCTTACGTATGAGCAGTTCTTC. It codes for CASSEVRATALTYEQFF.

The chain links TRBV5-6 to TRBJ1-2; TRBD1 matches at 9 bases. This CDR3 has 15 residues. CDR1 is SGHDT and CDR2 is YYEEEE in the germline V gene. V shed 0 bases and J 7 bases; nucleotides not matched to a gene: 7. In nucleotides, the CDR3 is TGTGCCAGCAGCTTGGGGACAGGGGCCGGGGGTGGCTACACCTTC. Its translation is CASSLGTGAGGGYTF.

The CDR3 here is CSVDPGSGANVLTF. The DNA of the CDR3 is TGCAGCGTTGATCCAGGCTCTGGGGCCAACGTCCTGACTTTC. This chain links TRBV29-1 with TRBJ2-6; D gene uncertain. The CDR3 spans 14 residues. The V gene's germline CDR1 is SQVTM and CDR2 ANQGSEA. Trimming took off 3 bases at V and 0 bases at J, with 6 bases between the two ends.